The source of this T cell receptor beta chain is a study of cytomegalovirus exposure and HLA in healthy donors. Study-wide background: A subsequent analysis stated that the 120 or so validation repertoires were run on the same platform as the roughly 670 first-cohort repertoires.

Comment on this clone: As yet, its antigen is unknown.

Data came from immunoSEQ multiplex PCR; TCRdb stores just in-frame clones and leaves some out. The sample lists about 160,000 clones, roughly 89% seen once, with about a tenth in the top ten. The CDR3 has 15 amino acids. V lost 5 bases, J lost 3 bases, and 10 bases stayed unmatched. Germline V lookup: CDR1 PRHDT, CDR2 FYEKMQ (reference sequence). Study-level findings and limits: Confirmation was obtained in vitro that a few CMV-associated chains are specific for CMV antigens. The study put 150 to 200 TCR beta chains on its list as cytomegalovirus-associated.

Separation from the approximately 670-subject first cohort characterized the 120-subject validation cohort, to which the donors belonged. Source material: PBMCs. The V gene is TRBV13, the J gene TRBJ2-7; 7 nucleotides agree with TRBD1. The origin of this receptor is a woman aged 18-29 years in good health and CMV-seropositive. The CDR3 loop is CASSNGRDSVYEQYF. The CDR3 DNA sequence: TGTGCCAGCAGCAACGGCCGGGACAGCGTCTACGAGCAGTACTTC.